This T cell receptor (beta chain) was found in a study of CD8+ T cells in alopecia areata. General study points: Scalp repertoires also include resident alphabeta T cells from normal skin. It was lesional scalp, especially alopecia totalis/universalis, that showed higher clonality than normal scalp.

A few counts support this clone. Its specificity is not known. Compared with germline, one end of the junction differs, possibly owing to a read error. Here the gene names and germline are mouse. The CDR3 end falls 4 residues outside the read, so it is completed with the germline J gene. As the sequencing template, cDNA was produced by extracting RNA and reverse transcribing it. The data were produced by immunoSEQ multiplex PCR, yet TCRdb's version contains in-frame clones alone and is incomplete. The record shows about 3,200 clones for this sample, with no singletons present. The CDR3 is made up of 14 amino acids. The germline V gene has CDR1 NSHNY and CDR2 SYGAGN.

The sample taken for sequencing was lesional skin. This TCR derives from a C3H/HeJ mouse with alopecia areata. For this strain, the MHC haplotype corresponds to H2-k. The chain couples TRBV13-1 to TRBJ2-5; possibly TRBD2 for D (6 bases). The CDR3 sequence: CASIDLLGQDTQYF. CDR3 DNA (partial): TGTGCCAGCATTGATCTCCTGGGGCAAGAC.